The clone carrying this T cell receptor beta chain was picked up one time. The antigen is not known. This sample was taken from a study of somatic mutations in cytotoxic T cells in rheumatoid arthritis. As for the study in general: Using a FACSAria II or Sony SH800, a portion of the V beta antibody-stained T-cell populations were flow-sorted at nearly 100% purity, and among those populations were V beta1+ cells that were then sequenced for TCRB.

The germline gives CDR1 PRHDT, CDR2 FYEKMQ (reference sequence). The CDR3 consists of 15 residues. The ends lost 4 bases at V and 1 base at J; junction bases unmatched: 6. Study observations and caveats: For CD8+ T-cell clonality, rheumatoid arthritis patients and age-matched healthy controls did not differ significantly. An age-related increase in CD8+ clonality was seen in rheumatoid arthritis patients but not in healthy controls.

Assay: immunoSEQ multiplex PCR; the TCRdb copy retains only in-frame clones and omits some. The table lists 7,100 or so clones, about four fifths of them singletons. The J gene is TRBJ2-5, the V gene TRBV13, with 7 bases identical to TRBD2. Sequencing used CD8+ T cells sorted from blood. The clonotype was recovered from an adult with rheumatoid arthritis. The CDR3 region is CASSSKGGGQETQYF. The CDR3 DNA follows: TGTGCCAGCAGCTCCAAAGGCGGGGGCCAAGAGACCCAGTACTTC.